These T cell receptor beta chains were read from a single sample in a study of T-cell reconstitution after alpha-beta-depleted transplantation in children. TCRdb re-called the PCR reads with MiXCR, one entry per CDR3 protein. The sample consists of 70,000 to 95,000 distinct CDR3 sequences, roughly 16% of them appearing once. The sequenced sample was PBMCs, mostly from graft donor cells, obtained 180 days after TCRalphabeta/CD19-depleted stem cell transplant. The source of these receptors is a male patient aged 2-15 years who had a stem cell transplant for acute lymphoblastic leukemia, so the T cells may come from the graft donor. CDR3s include the opening cysteine and the closing phenylalanine or tryptophan. A D gene is named only where the DNA matches it firmly. A clone size is listed for some rows: how often the clone was seen (once, few, many), or a class if it is expanded.

j_call	d_call	v_call	clone_size	cdr3_nt	cdr3_aa
TRBJ1-2	NA	TRBV6-5	NA	TGTGCCAGCAGTTACTCAGGGTGGGAAGGCTACACCTTC	CASSYSGWEGYTF
TRBJ2-6	NA	TRBV28	NA	TGTGCCAGCAGTTTGCTTGCTTCTGGGGCCAACGTCCTGACTTTC	CASSLLASGANVLTF
TRBJ2-1	NA	TRBV20-1	NA	TGCAGTGCTAGTTTTTGGCCGAGGGACAATGAGCAGTTCTTC	CSASFWPRDNEQFF
TRBJ2-3	NA	TRBV6-2/TRBV6-3	many	TGTGCCAGCAGTTACGAGTGGAACACAGATACGCAGTATTTT	CASSYEWNTDTQYF
TRBJ1-4	NA	TRBV10-3	few	TGTGCCATCAGTGAGGGCGAGGTACAGGGTGAAAAACTGTTTTTT	CAISEGEVQGEKLFF
TRBJ1-6	NA	TRBV6-5	few	TGTGCCAGCAGTTACTCGATCCTGAATTCACCCCTCCACTTT	CASSYSILNSPLHF
TRBJ2-7	NA	TRBV20-1	NA	TGCAGTGCTAGAGTATCGGGGGGCAACGAGCAGTACTTC	CSARVSGGNEQYF
TRBJ2-4	TRBD1	TRBV20-1	NA	TGCAGTGCTAGAGGAACAGGGGGCGCAGCCAAAAACATTCAGTACTTC	CSARGTGGAAKNIQYF
TRBJ1-1	TRBD1	TRBV7-9	few	TGTGCCAGCAGCTTAGCCCAGACAGGGGGGGAAACTGAAGCTTTCTTT	CASSLAQTGGETEAFF
TRBJ2-5	NA	TRBV5-1	few	TGCGCCAGCAGACCCCCCCTGGAGGGGGAGACCCAGTACTTC	CASRPPLEGETQYF
TRBJ2-1	TRBD1	TRBV20-1	few	TGCAGTGCCACTGAGGGACAGGGTCGCAATGAGCAGTTCTTC	CSATEGQGRNEQFF
TRBJ1-1	NA	TRBV5-4	NA	TGTGCCAGCAGCTTGGCCGGGGGCTCTGAAGCTTTCTTT	CASSLAGGSEAFF
TRBJ1-3	NA	TRBV20-1	many	TGCAGTGGGACAGAGAGGGGAAACACCATATATTTT	CSGTERGNTIYF
TRBJ1-1	NA	TRBV7-2	NA	TGTGCCAGCAGCCCGATCCTGAACACTGAAGCTTTCTTT	CASSPILNTEAFF
TRBJ2-5	TRBD1	TRBV15	few	TGTGCCACCAGCAGAGAGTCACTGCCGGGACAGGGGGCGAGGGAGACCCAGTACTTC	CATSRESLPGQGARETQYF
TRBJ2-5	NA	TRBV9	few	TGTGCCAGCAGCGAGGGTTGGGGTGTTTGGGAGACCCAGTACTTC	CASSEGWGVWETQYF
TRBJ1-5	NA	TRBV7-9	many	TGTGCCAGCAGCCCTAACAGGGATCAGCCCCAGCATTTT	CASSPNRDQPQHF
TRBJ2-5	NA	TRBV12-3/TRBV12-4	few	TGTGCCAGCAGTTTGGGTCTAGGGCAAGAGACCCAGTACTTC	CASSLGLGQETQYF
TRBJ2-3	NA	TRBV5-1	few	TGCGCCAGCAGCTTGAGGCCTAAGGAGGGTCTAAACACAGATACGCAGTATTTT	CASSLRPKEGLNTDTQYF
TRBJ2-3	TRBD2	TRBV12-3/TRBV12-4	few	TGTGCCACCCGACCCCTAGCGGGGGGGCACACAGATACGCAGTATTTT	CATRPLAGGHTDTQYF
TRBJ1-4	NA	TRBV5-1	few	TGCGCCAGCAGCGGCGACGGTAATGAAAAACTGTTTTTT	CASSGDGNEKLFF
TRBJ2-3	TRBD2	TRBV24-1	NA	TGTGCCACCAGTGATCCCGGACTAGCGGGTACAGATACGCAGTATTTT	CATSDPGLAGTDTQYF
TRBJ2-7	NA	TRBV20-1	NA	TGCAGTGCGGCGAGACGTGGTCAGGGTGTCTACGAGCAGTACTTC	CSAARRGQGVYEQYF
TRBJ2-7	NA	TRBV20-1	many	TGCAGTGCTAGCGGGGGCGGGAACGAGCAGTACTTC	CSASGGGNEQYF
TRBJ1-2	TRBD1	TRBV12-3/TRBV12-4	NA	TGTGCCAACAGCCCGACAGGGGCGACCCTCTATGGCTACACCTTC	CANSPTGATLYGYTF
TRBJ2-7	TRBD2	TRBV29-1	few	TGCAGCGTTGTTCACCCGGGACTAGAAAACGGAAACGAGCAGTACTTC	CSVVHPGLENGNEQYF
TRBJ1-6	NA	TRBV4-1	few	TGCGCCAGCCAAGATAGGACAAACTATAATTCACCCCTCCACTTT	CASQDRTNYNSPLHF
TRBJ2-2	TRBD1	TRBV24-1	few	TGTGCCACCAGTGAACCCACAGGGGCGAACACCGGGGAGCTGTTTTTT	CATSEPTGANTGELFF
TRBJ2-2	NA	TRBV29-1	many	TGCAGCGTTGAAGAACTAGCTCTCACCGGGGAGCTGTTTTTT	CSVEELALTGELFF
TRBJ1-1	NA	TRBV12-3/TRBV12-4	few	TGTGCCAGCAGTTTTAGGCAGGGCATGAACACTGAAGCTTTCTTT	CASSFRQGMNTEAFF
TRBJ2-5	NA	TRBV5-1	NA	TGCGCCAGCAGCTCAGATCCCGGGACGCACGGGACCCAGTACTTC	CASSSDPGTHGTQYF
TRBJ2-7	NA	TRBV5-5	NA	TGTGCCAGCAGCTTGGGGCCGATATACGCGCAGTACTTC	CASSLGPIYAQYF
TRBJ1-2	NA	TRBV12-3/TRBV12-4	NA	TGTGCCAGCAGTGCGCAGGGGATCCCTTTAAACTATGGCTACACCTTC	CASSAQGIPLNYGYTF
TRBJ2-3	NA	TRBV20-1	many	TGCAGTGCTAGAACTACCGACCCGTATACGCAGTATTTT	CSARTTDPYTQYF
TRBJ1-1	TRBD1	TRBV20-1	NA	TGCAGTGCTAAACAGGGGGTTCTAACTGAAGCTTTCTTT	CSAKQGVLTEAFF
TRBJ2-1	NA	TRBV7-2	few	TGTGCCAGCAGCCAGGTTGGGGGGTCTAAATACAATGAGCAGTTCTTC	CASSQVGGSKYNEQFF
TRBJ2-2	TRBD2	TRBV4-2	few	TGTGCCAGCAGCCAAGAAGGGCGGACTAGCGGGGGACCGAACACCGGGGAGCTGTTTTTT	CASSQEGRTSGGPNTGELFF
TRBJ1-2	NA	TRBV12-3/TRBV12-4	few	TGTGCCAGCAGTTCGGGACGGTTATTGGGTGGCTACACCTTC	CASSSGRLLGGYTF
TRBJ2-1	TRBD1	TRBV20-1	NA	TGCAGTGCTAGAGTCGGGACAGGGGGAATCGGTGAGCAGTTCTTC	CSARVGTGGIGEQFF
TRBJ1-6	NA	TRBV5-8	few	TGTGCCAGCACCCCCGGACAGAGCTCCTATAATTCACCCCTCCACTTT	CASTPGQSSYNSPLHF
TRBJ1-6	NA	TRBV5-6	few	TGTGCCAGCAGCCCCCCCGGGACATCAAATTCACCCCTCCACTTT	CASSPPGTSNSPLHF
TRBJ1-5	NA	TRBV12-3/TRBV12-4	NA	TGTGCCAGCAGTTTTCTGTCTGGGGGGCCTCAGCCCAAGCATTTT	CASSFLSGGPQPKHF
TRBJ2-7	NA	TRBV9	NA	TGTGCCAGCAGCGAGGGACTCTCCTACGAGCAGTACTTC	CASSEGLSYEQYF
TRBJ2-4	TRBD2	TRBV12-3/TRBV12-4	few	TGTGCCAGCAGTTCCGGACTAGCGGGGGGGCCAGGAAACATTCAGTACTTC	CASSSGLAGGPGNIQYF